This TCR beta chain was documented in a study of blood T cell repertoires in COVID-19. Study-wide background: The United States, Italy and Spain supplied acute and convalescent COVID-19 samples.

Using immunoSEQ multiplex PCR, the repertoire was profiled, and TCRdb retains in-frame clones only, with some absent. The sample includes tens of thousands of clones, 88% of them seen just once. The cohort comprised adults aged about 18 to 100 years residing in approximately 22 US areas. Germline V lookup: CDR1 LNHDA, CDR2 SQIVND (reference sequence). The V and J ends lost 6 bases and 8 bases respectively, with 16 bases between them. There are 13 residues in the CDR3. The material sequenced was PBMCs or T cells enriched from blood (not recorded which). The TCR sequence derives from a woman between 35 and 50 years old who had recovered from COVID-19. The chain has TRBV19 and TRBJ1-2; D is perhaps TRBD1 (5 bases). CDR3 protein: CASRIPGREGYTF. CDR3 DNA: TGTGCCAGTAGAATACCAGGGCGAGAGGGCTACACCTTC.